The 29 T cell receptor beta chains presented below share a single source sample, sequenced in a study of graft-versus-host responses after intestinal transplantation. Here immunoSEQ multiplex PCR was the method, and the copy in TCRdb shows in-frame clones only, minus some. This table has around 90,000 clones, around 90% appearing once. For these TCRs, the target antigens are not known. The source was unstimulated CD8+ T cells sorted from spleen or lymph node cells, collected before transplant. These receptors all stem from a human donor who was the organ donor for an intestinal transplant.

This chain joins TRBV19 and TRBJ1-6, with D perhaps TRBD1 (6 bases). The CDR3 has 15 amino acids. Germline values: CDR1 LNHDA, CDR2 SQIVND (reference sequence). Trimming pared 4 bases from V and 7 bases from J, leaving 14 bases between. CDR3: CASSSYRASNSPLHF. The CDR3 DNA reads TGTGCCAGTAGTAGCTACAGGGCGTCAAATTCACCCCTCCACTTT. Full variable domain (outside the CDR3, taken from reference TRBV19 and TRBJ1-6): DGGITQSPKYLFRKEGQNVTLSCEQNLNHDAMYWYRQDPGQGLRLIYYSQIVNDFQKGDIAEGYSVSREKKESFPLTVTSAQKNPTAFYLCASSSYRASNSPLHFGNGTRLTVT.

CDR3 sequence reads: CASSLVVAGELFF. The CDR3 DNA reads TGTGCCAGCAGCTTAGTCGTAGCCGGGGAGCTGTTTTTT. The chain has TRBV11-3 and TRBJ2-2; D remains ambiguous. V gave up 1 base and J gave up 6 bases, with 6 bases separating them. Germline CDR1 is SGHNT and CDR2 is YENEEA. CDR3 length: 13 amino acids. Full variable domain (rest looked up from reference TRBV11-3 and TRBJ2-2): EAGVVQSPRYKIIEKKQPVAFWCNPISGHNTLYWYLQNLGQGPELLIRYENEEAVDDSQLPKDRFSAERLKGVDSTLKIQPAELGDSAVYLCASSLVVAGELFFGEGSRLTVL.

The J gene is TRBJ2-7, the V gene TRBV9; 8 bases fit TRBD2. From germline, CDR1 is SGDLS and CDR2 YYNGEE. This CDR3 spans 14 amino acids. V lost 1 base, J lost 2 bases, and 2 bases stayed unmatched. The CDR3 protein is CASSVYSGTYEQYF. CDR3 sequence (DNA): TGTGCCAGCAGCGTATATAGCGGGACCTACGAGCAGTACTTC.

The V call is TRBV6-1, the J call TRBJ2-5, with 14 bases fitting TRBD2. Germline V gene lookup returns CDR1 MNHNS and CDR2 SASEGT. The CDR3 spans 13 residues. V shed 11 bases and J 5 bases; nucleotides not matched to a gene: 4. CDR3 loop: CAAGLAGEETQYF. CDR3 in DNA: TGTGCCGCGGGACTAGCGGGGGAGGAGACCCAGTACTTC.

The chain is built from TRBV7-2 and TRBJ2-7; no reliable D call. The CDR3 has 12 residues. Germline CDR1 SGHTA, CDR2 FQGNSA. Trimming left V 4 bases short and J 2 bases short, with 6 bases between. CDR3 sequence reads: CASSYPTYEQYF. In DNA form, the CDR3 reads TGTGCCAGCAGCTACCCTACCTACGAGCAGTACTTC.

V is TRBV11-2 and J is TRBJ2-3, with a weak D call TRBD2 (7 bases). This CDR3 is 16 amino acids long. With 4 bases removed from V and 2 bases from J, the gap between germline ends came to 16 bases. The germline V gene has CDR1 SGHAT and CDR2 FQNNGV. The CDR3, as DNA: TGTGCCAGCAGCTCCACGAGAGGGGGGGACACAGATACGCAGTATTTT. It yields the protein CASSSTRGGDTDTQYF.

This chain links TRBV5-1 with TRBJ2-3; 10 nucleotides match TRBD2. The CDR3 is 17 residues long. The germline CDR1 and CDR2 sequences are SGHRS and YFSETQ. The trim removed 7 bases at V and 2 bases at J, leaving 13 bases unmatched. The chain's CDR3 is CASGLAGVLPPTDTQYF. CDR3 DNA sequence: TGCGCCAGCGGCCTAGCGGGAGTCCTCCCTCCCACAGATACGCAGTATTTT.

The chain recombines TRBV27 with TRBJ2-7; tentative D call: TRBD1 (5 bases). Trimming removed 2 bases from V and 5 bases from J, with 10 bases in between. CDR3 length equals 13 residues. Per germline, CDR1 MNHEY and CDR2 SMNVEV (reference sequence). As DNA, the CDR3 is TGTGCCAGCAGTTTAAGCAGGGTCCACGAGCAGTACTTC. Translation: CASSLSRVHEQYF.

The V gene is TRBV7-9, the J gene TRBJ2-1; D possibly corresponds to TRBD1 (6 bases). Deletions cut 3 bases from V and 1 base from J, with 10 bases between. The germline CDR1 and CDR2 sequences are SEHNR and FQNEAQ (reference sequence). The CDR3 is 15 amino acids. The DNA for the CDR3 is TGTGCCAGCAGCTTCCTAGGGGGTTCCTACAATGAGCAGTTCTTC. Its protein is CASSFLGGSYNEQFF.

V and J are TRBV13 and TRBJ2-1; no firm D call. Trimming took off 3 bases at V and 9 bases at J, with 12 bases between the two ends. This CDR3 is built from 13 residues. Germline V gene lookup returns CDR1 PRHDT and CDR2 FYEKMQ (reference sequence). The chain's CDR3 is CASSFTSVSEQFF. The CDR3 DNA reads as TGTGCCAGCAGCTTTACTTCGGTGAGTGAGCAGTTCTTC.

The chain employs TRBV7-2 and TRBJ2-1, with 11 bases fitting TRBD1. This CDR3 comprises 16 residues. The germline gives CDR1 SGHTA, CDR2 FQGNSA. With V trimmed by 3 bases and J by 7 bases, 8 bases remained unmatched. This CDR3 reads CASSLTGTGGRNEQFF. The DNA of the CDR3 is TGTGCCAGCAGCTTGACCGGGACAGGGGGGAGGAATGAGCAGTTCTTC.

The J gene is TRBJ2-1, the V gene TRBV11-2, with TRBD2 matching over 7 bases. The V gene's germline CDR1 is SGHAT and CDR2 FQNNGV. J gave up 0 bases and V 3 bases, and 2 bases lay outside the gene matches. The CDR3 is 15 residues long. The DNA of the CDR3 is TGTGCCAGCAGCTTTTCGGGAGGCTCCTACAATGAGCAGTTCTTC. This encodes CASSFSGGSYNEQFF. Variable domain in full (rest from reference TRBV11-2 and TRBJ2-1): EAGVAQSPRYKIIEKRQSVAFWCNPISGHATLYWYQQILGQGPKLLIQFQNNGVVDDSQLPKDRFSAERLKGVDSTLKIQPAKLEDSAVYLCASSFSGGSYNEQFFGPGTRLTVL.

V and J are TRBV15 and TRBJ2-1; 11 bases line up with TRBD2. Germline CDR1 is LNHNV and CDR2 is YYDKDF (reference sequence). After removal of 3 bases from V and 8 bases from J, the junction contained 6 bases not matched to a gene. The CDR3 length is 15 residues. The DNA for the CDR3 is TGTGCCACCAGCAGCCGACTAGCGGGATCGGATGAGCAGTTCTTC. Its protein product is CATSSRLAGSDEQFF.

V gene TRBV28 combines with J gene TRBJ2-3, with D hard to call. Trimming pared 7 bases from V and 2 bases from J, leaving 22 bases between. This CDR3 region has 17 residues. Germline V CDR1 and CDR2: MDHEN, SYDVKM. CDR3 in amino acids: CASTTPRTFSFTDTQYF. The CDR3, as DNA: TGTGCCAGCACCACCCCGAGAACTTTCTCTTTCACAGATACGCAGTATTTT.

In this sample, this clone turned up a few times. This chain uses TRBV5-6 with TRBJ1-1, with D possibly TRBD1 on 6 matching bases. V lost 2 bases and J lost 3, with 11 bases in between. Per germline, CDR1 SGHDT and CDR2 YYEEEE. The CDR3 has 14 amino acids. For the CDR3, the DNA is TGTGCCAGCAGCTTCCAGGGGAGCGACACTGAAGCTTTCTTT. Amino acid sequence: CASSFQGSDTEAFF.

The chain has TRBV19 and TRBJ2-6, with 7 nucleotides matching TRBD1. Unmatched junction bases numbered 8, after V lost 4 bases and J lost 2 bases. The CDR3 length is 17 residues. CDR1 is LNHDA and CDR2 is SQIVND in the germline V gene (reference sequence). The CDR3 spells CASSKRQGLAGANVLTF. CDR3 DNA sequence: TGTGCCAGTAGTAAGAGACAGGGTCTTGCTGGGGCCAACGTCCTGACTTTC.

The V gene is TRBV27, the J gene TRBJ1-2, with unresolved D. This CDR3 is 15 amino acids long. V shed 1 base and J shed 4 bases, with 13 bases lying between them. Germline V gene lookup returns CDR1 MNHEY and CDR2 SMNVEV (reference sequence). This chain's CDR3 is CASSLYLGGPYGYTF. As DNA, the CDR3 is TGTGCCAGCAGTTTATATCTCGGAGGCCCCTATGGCTACACCTTC.

The chain has TRBV20-1 and TRBJ2-7; unclear D gene. The CDR3 contains 11 residues. CDR1 and CDR2 from the germline V gene are DFQATT and SNEGSKA (reference sequence). Trimming left V 2 bases short and J 6 bases short, with 8 bases between. The CDR3 nucleotides are TGCAGTGCTAGATATTCGGGCGAGCAGTACTTC. Translation gives CSARYSGEQYF.

The table lists this clone with a count of one. V and J are TRBV27 and TRBJ1-1, with D unresolved. Germline CDR1 and CDR2: MNHEY and SMNVEV (reference sequence). The CDR3 consists of 11 residues. The ends were cut back, 8 bases at V and 8 bases at J, with 12 bases in the middle. CDR3 sequence (DNA): TGTGCCAGCTCAGGCTTGCAGGAAGCTTTCTTT. Translated, it gives CASSGLQEAFF.

The genes are TRBV11-1 and TRBJ2-7, with 8 positions matching TRBD1. CDR1 and CDR2 (germline): SGHAT, FQDESV (reference sequence). Unmatched junction bases numbered 13, after V lost 5 bases and J lost 7 bases. The CDR3 spans 15 residues. CDR3 sequence: CASSAATGAAGEQYF. The CDR3 DNA follows: TGTGCCAGCAGCGCGGCGACAGGGGCCGCTGGGGAGCAGTACTTC.

This chain joins TRBV5-3 and TRBJ1-5; possibly TRBD1 for D (5 bases). TRBV5-3 carries the ORF label, with uncertain function. Trimming took off 5 bases at V and 5 bases at J, with 17 bases between the two ends. This CDR3 has 15 residues. The CDR3 reads CARRDAGFGHQPQHF. The CDR3 bases are TGTGCCAGAAGGGATGCAGGGTTCGGGCATCAGCCCCAGCATTTT.

The rearrangement joins TRBV14 to TRBJ2-5; TRBD1 matches 7 bases. The germline V gene has CDR1 SGHDN and CDR2 FVKESK. Losses at the gene ends were 8 bases for V and 3 bases for J; bases not matched to a gene: 9. CDR3 size: 14 residues. The CDR3 nucleotides read TGTGCCAGCCACACCCGGGACAGTAAAGAGACCCAGTACTTC. This gives the protein CASHTRDSKETQYF.

This rearrangement joins TRBV28 to TRBJ1-6; 7 bases align to TRBD1. The CDR3 covers 15 residues. Trimming at V came to 6 bases and at J to 9 bases, leaving 11 bases not matched to a gene. Germline assignment: CDR1 MDHEN and CDR2 SYDVKM. As DNA, the CDR3 is TGTGCCAGCAGCTCCGGGACAGTGAGCCGTTCACCCCTCCACTTT. It translates to CASSSGTVSRSPLHF.

In DNA, the CDR3 is TGTGCCAGCAGCCAAGATCGAGGGCACTATGGCTACACCTTC. Translation: CASSQDRGHYGYTF. The chain recombines TRBV14 with TRBJ1-2; D uncertain. CDR1 and CDR2 (germline): SGHDN, FVKESK. Trimming removed 0 bases at V and 3 bases at J, with 8 bases between. The CDR3 loop spans 14 amino acids. Combining the CDR3 with reference TRBV14 and TRBJ1-2 gives the whole variable domain EAGVTQFPSHSVIEKGQTVTLRCDPISGHDNLYWYRRVMGKEIKFLLHFVKESKQDESGMPNNRFLAERTGGTYSTLKVQPAELEDSGVYFCASSQDRGHYGYTFGSGTRLTVV.

Notes on this clone: Likely a read error: the CDR3 ends without its conserved phenylalanine or tryptophan. This chain links TRBV5-8 with TRBJ1-1; TRBD1 might be the D (6 bases). Germline V gene data show CDR1 as SGHTS and CDR2 as YDEGEE. This CDR3 has 16 residues. V lost 0 bases, J lost 0 bases, and 12 bases lay in between. This CDR3 is CASSLEFRGMNTEAFL. Here the CDR3 DNA reads TGTGCCAGCAGCTTGGAGTTCAGGGGAATGAACACTGAAGCTTTCCTT.

The chain joins TRBV29-1 to TRBJ1-2; D uncertain. Trimming removed 2 bases from V and 1 base from J, with 14 bases in between. The germline gives CDR1 SQVTM, CDR2 ANQGSEA. The CDR3 contains 15 residues. CDR3: CSVENPWTDNYGYTF. CDR3 nucleotides: TGCAGCGTTGAAAATCCCTGGACTGATAACTATGGCTACACCTTC.

This clone was counted once. This chain links TRBV25-1 with TRBJ2-5, with TRBD1 matching over 8 bases. The V and J ends lost 5 bases and 5 bases, in that order; junction bases with no gene match: 13. CDR3 length equals 16 residues. Germline V gene data show CDR1 as MGHDK and CDR2 as SYGVNS. The CDR3 is CASSSRWTGSTETQYF. Written as DNA, the CDR3 is TGTGCCAGCAGTTCGCGGTGGACAGGGAGTACGGAGACCCAGTACTTC.

In this sample, this clone turned up once. The rearrangement links TRBV5-1 to TRBJ2-1; D is possibly TRBD2 (5 bases). CDR1 is SGHRS and CDR2 is YFSETQ in the germline V gene. V was pared by 6 bases and J by 2 bases, with 15 bases between. The CDR3 spans 15 residues. CDR3 nucleotide sequence: TGCGCCAGCAACCCCCGGACTGACACCTACAATGAGCAGTTCTTC. Its translation is CASNPRTDTYNEQFF.

V and J are TRBV4-1 and TRBJ2-7, with D uncertain. Germline CDR1 is MGHRA and CDR2 is YSYEKL. V lost 0 bases, J lost 2 bases, and 8 bases lay in between. The CDR3 length is 14 residues. In DNA form, the CDR3 reads TGCGCCAGCAGCCAAGAGGGCAGTCCCTACGAGCAGTACTTC. Protein product: CASSQEGSPYEQYF.